This T cell receptor (beta chain) was recorded in a study of CD8 T cells in Susac syndrome. After extraction with the RNeasy kit, about 0.45 to 1 ug of the RNA was reverse transcribed using random hexamers. The TCR beta CDR3 was amplified by immunoSEQ multiplex PCR across 54 Vbeta, 13 Jbeta. TCRdb processed the immunoSEQ multiplex PCR reads anew with MiXCR; each CDR3 protein has one entry. The data hold approximately 140,000 distinct CDR3 sequences, with around 85% observed a single time. CDR3 length: 19 amino acids. V was shortened by 4 bases and J by 5 bases, with 27 bases between the two germline ends. Treatment-naive patients with stable or active relapsing-remitting disease were the multiple sclerosis controls. TEMRA cells were enriched by FACS, and CD4+ and CD8+ T cells were negatively isolated.

Sequenced input: CD8+ T cells from PBMCs. The rearrangement joins TRBV23-1 to TRBJ1-5; D possibly corresponds to TRBD1 (6 bases). TRBV23-1 is designated an ORF whose function remains uncertain. This sequence was found in a human donor with multiple sclerosis. The CDR3 region is CASSLEQGVGEKNHQPQHF. CDR3 in DNA: TGCGCCAGCAGTCTTGAACAGGGAGTAGGGGAAAAGAACCATCAGCCCCAGCATTTT.